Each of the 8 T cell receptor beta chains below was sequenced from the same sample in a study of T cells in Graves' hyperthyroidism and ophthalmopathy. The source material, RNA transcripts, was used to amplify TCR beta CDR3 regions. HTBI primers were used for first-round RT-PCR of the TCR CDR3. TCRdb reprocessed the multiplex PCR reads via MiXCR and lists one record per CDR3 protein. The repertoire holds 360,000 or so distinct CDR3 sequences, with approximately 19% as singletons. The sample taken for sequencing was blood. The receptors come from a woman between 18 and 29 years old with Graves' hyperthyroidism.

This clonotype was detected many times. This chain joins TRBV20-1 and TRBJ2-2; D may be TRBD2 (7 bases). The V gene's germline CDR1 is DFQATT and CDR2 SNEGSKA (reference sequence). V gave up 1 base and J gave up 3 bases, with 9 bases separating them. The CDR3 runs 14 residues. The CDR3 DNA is TGCAGTGCTAGAGGCGGGGGCTACACCGGGGAGCTGTTTTTT. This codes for CSARGGGYTGELFF.

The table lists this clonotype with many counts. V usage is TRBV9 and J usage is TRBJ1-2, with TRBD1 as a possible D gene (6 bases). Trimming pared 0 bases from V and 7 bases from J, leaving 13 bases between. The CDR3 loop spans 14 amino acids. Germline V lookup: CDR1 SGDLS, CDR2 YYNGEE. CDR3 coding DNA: TGTGCCAGCAGCGTAGCCTCGGGGGCCCGTGGCTACACCTTC. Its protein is CASSVASGARGYTF.

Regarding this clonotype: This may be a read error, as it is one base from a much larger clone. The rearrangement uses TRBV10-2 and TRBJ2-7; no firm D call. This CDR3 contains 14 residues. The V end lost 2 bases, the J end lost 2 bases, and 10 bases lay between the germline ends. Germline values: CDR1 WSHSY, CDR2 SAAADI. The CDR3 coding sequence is TGCGCCAGCAGTGAGGGTCATTCAGCCTACGAGCAGTACTTC. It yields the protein CASSEGHSAYEQYF.

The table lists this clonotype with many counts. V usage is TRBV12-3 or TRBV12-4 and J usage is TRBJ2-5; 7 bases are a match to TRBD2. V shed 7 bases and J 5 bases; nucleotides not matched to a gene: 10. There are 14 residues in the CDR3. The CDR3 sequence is CASTGLDSEETQYF. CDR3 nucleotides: TGTGCCAGCACCGGACTAGACTCCGAGGAGACCCAGTACTTC.

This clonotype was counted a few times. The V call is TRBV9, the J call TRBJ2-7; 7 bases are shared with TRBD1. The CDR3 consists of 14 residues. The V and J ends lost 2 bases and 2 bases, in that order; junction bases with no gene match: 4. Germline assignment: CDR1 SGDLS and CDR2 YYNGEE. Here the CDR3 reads CASSVGTDTYEQYF. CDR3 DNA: TGTGCCAGCAGCGTGGGGACAGATACCTACGAGCAGTACTTC.

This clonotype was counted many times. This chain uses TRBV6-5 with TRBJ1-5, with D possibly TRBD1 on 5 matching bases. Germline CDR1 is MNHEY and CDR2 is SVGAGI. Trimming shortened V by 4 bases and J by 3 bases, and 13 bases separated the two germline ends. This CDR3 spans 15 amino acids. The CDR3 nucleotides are TGTGCCAGCAGTTCTCAGTCGGGGGTCAATCAGCCCCAGCATTTT. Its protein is CASSSQSGVNQPQHF.

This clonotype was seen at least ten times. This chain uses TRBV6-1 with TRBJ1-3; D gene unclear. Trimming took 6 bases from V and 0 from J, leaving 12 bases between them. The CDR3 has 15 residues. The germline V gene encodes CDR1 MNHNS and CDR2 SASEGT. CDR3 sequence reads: CASRPASSSGNTIYF. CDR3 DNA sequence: TGTGCCAGCAGGCCGGCCTCCTCCTCTGGAAACACCATATATTTT.

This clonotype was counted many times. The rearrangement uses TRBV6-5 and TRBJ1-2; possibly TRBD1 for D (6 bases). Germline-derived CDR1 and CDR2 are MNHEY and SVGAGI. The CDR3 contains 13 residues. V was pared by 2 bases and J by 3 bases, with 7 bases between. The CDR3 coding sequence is TGTGCCAGCAGTTACAAGGGGGACTATGGCTACACCTTC. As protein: CASSYKGDYGYTF.